This TCR beta chain was identified in a study of OX40 agonist ivuxolimab in advanced cancers. Background on the study: Ivuxolimab, an antibody that agonizes OX40 (CD134), was administered to the patients.

Measured with immunoSEQ multiplex PCR; TCRdb has only the in-frame clones, and not every one. The table includes 100,000 to 150,000 clones, approximately 90% detected once. The V end lost 0 bases, the J end lost 0 bases, and 9 bases lay between the germline ends. The length of the CDR3 is 16 residues. Germline lookup yields CDR1 MNHNY and CDR2 SVGAGI (reference sequence). The source of this sequence is an adult with an advanced solid tumor such as melanoma, head and neck, liver or kidney cancer. The sample here was CD4+ or CD8+ T cells sorted from blood, taken in a trial of the OX40 agonist ivuxolimab. The rearrangement uses TRBV6-6 and TRBJ1-5; D gene uncertain. CDR3 protein: CASSYSTPNSNQPQHF. The CDR3 DNA reads TGTGCCAGCAGTTACTCAACCCCTAATAGCAATCAGCCCCAGCATTTT.